This T cell receptor beta chain was sequenced during a study of blood T cell repertoires in COVID-19. On the study more broadly: PBMCs, B-cell-depleted T cells, or T cells provided the cDNA or gDNA that made up the material.

How the authors handled the data: Amplified reference gene primers provided the basis for estimating nucleated cell counts. TCRdb's table, derived via immunoSEQ multiplex PCR, lists solely in-frame clones and lacks some. The DNA gave D and trimming, while V, J and clone size come from that table. The data contain some 130,000 clones, approximately 86% of them seen just once; the ten biggest clones take up 2.3%. CDR3 length equals 11 residues. Trimming shortened V by 3 bases and J by 7 bases, and 6 bases separated the two germline ends. The study drew participants aged about 18 to 90 years from 24 US areas. Recovery among Cohort 3 donors was established by two negative PCRs, clearance, or symptom resolution.

The sequence came from a woman aged 45 to 65 who had recovered from COVID-19. J is TRBJ1-2 and V is TRBV12-3 or TRBV12-4; D is perhaps TRBD1 (5 bases). Sample: PBMCs or T cells enriched from blood (not recorded which). Here the CDR3 reads CASSLTAGYTF. The CDR3 region has the DNA TGTGCCAGCAGTTTGACAGCTGGCTACACCTTC.